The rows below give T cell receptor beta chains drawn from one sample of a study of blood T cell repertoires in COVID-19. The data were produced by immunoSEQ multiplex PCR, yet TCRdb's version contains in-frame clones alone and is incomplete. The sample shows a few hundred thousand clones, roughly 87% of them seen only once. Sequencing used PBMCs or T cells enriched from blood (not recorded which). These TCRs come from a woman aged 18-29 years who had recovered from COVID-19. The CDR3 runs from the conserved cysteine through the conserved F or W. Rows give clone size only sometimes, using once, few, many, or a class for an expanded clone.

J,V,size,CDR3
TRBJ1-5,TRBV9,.,CASSRAGTGDQPQHF
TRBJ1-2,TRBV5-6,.,CASSPDREDGYTF
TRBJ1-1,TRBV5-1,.,CASSSGLGEAFF
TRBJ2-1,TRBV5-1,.,CASRQTSGGALDEQFF
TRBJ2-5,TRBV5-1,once,CASNQGARETQYF
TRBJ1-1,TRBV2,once,CASSTEVLNTEAFF
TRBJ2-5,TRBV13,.,CASSSSGGTREETQYF
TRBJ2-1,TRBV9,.,CASSGRDRAYNEQFF
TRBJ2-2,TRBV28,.,CASTGPRGGARRAGELFF
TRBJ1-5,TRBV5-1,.,CASSFTGSNQPQHF
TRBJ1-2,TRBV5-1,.,CASSLQGNYGYTF
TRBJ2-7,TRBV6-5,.,CASSRDMDISEQYF
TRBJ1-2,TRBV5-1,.,CASSPGQGGGYTF
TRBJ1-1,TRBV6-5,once,CASSYSRTVETFF
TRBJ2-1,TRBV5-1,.,CASSLYRTSGYNEQFF
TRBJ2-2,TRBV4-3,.,CASSHTSGRAAGELFF